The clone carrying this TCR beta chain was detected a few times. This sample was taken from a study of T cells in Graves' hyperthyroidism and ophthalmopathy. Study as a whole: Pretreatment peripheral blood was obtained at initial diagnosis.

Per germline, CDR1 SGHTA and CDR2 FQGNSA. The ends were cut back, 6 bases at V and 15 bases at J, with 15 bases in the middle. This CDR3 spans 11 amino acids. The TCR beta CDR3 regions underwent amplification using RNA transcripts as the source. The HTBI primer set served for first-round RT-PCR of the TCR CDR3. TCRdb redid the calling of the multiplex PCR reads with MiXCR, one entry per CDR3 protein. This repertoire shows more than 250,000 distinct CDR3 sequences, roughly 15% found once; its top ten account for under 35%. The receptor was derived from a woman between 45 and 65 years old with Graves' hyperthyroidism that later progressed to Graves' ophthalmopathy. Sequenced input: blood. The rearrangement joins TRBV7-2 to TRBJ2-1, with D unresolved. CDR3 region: CASRLSKRLFF. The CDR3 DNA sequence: TGTGCCAGCAGACTATCCAAGCGTCTGTTCTTC.